The source of this TCR beta chain is a study of blood T cell repertoires in COVID-19. Overall study context: Nucleic acid was either cDNA or gDNA, and it came from T cells, B-cell-depleted T cells, or PBMCs.

Germline loops: CDR1 SGDLS, CDR2 YYNGEE. Trimming took off 0 bases at V and 0 bases at J, with 11 bases between the two ends. This CDR3 has 16 residues. In the authors' workflow: By means of reference gene primer amplification, nucleated cell counts were estimated. Assay: immunoSEQ multiplex PCR; the TCRdb copy retains only in-frame clones and omits some. V, J and clone size reflect that table, while D and trimming were determined from the DNA. Of around 200,000 clones listed, less than 85% are singletons. This receptor was identified in a woman between 45 and 60 years old with acute or convalescent COVID-19. This chain uses TRBV9 with TRBJ2-3; possibly TRBD2 for D (6 bases). The source material was peripheral blood. The CDR3 loop is CASSVVAATSTDTQYF. CDR3 bases: TGTGCCAGCAGCGTAGTAGCGGCAACTAGCACAGATACGCAGTATTTT.